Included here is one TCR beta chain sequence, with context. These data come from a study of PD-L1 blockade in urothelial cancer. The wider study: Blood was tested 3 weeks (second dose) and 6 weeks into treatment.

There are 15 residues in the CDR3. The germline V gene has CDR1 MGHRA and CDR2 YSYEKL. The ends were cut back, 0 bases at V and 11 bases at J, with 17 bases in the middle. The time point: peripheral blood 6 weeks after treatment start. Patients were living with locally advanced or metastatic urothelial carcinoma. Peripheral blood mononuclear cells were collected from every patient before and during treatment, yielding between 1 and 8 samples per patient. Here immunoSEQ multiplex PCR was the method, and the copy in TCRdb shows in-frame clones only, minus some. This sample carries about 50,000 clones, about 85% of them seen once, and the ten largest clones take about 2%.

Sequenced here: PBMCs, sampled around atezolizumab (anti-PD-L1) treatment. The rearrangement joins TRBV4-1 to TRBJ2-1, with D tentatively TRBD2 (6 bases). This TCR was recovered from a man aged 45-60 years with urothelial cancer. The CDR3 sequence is CASSQEGKLSGQQFF. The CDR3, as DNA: TGCGCCAGCAGCCAAGAGGGTAAACTTAGCGGTCAGCAGTTCTTC.